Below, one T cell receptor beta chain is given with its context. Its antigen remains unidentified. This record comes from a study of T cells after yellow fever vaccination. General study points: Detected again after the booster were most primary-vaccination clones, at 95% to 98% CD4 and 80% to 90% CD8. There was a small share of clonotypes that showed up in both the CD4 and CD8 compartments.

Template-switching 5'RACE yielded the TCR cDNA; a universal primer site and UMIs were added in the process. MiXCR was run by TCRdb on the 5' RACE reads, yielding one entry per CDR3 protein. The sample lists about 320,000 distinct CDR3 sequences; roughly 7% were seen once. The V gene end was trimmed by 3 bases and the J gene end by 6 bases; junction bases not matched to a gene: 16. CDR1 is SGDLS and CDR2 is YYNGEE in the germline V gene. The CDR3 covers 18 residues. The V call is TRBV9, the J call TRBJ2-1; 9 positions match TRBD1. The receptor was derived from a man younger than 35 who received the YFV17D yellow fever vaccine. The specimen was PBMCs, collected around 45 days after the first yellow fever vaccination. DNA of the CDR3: TGTGCCAGCAGCGGGGGACAGGGCCCGTCAAGTCGTTTCAATGAGCAGTTCTTC. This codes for CASSGGQGPSSRFNEQFF.